This paragraph covers one TCR beta chain sequence. The data originate from a study of blood T cell repertoires in COVID-19. Study overall: Acute and convalescent COVID-19 samples came from the United States, Italy and Spain.

The data were produced by immunoSEQ multiplex PCR, yet TCRdb's version contains in-frame clones alone and is incomplete. The sample records about 290,000 clones, around 92% being singletons. Between the trimmed V and J ends, which lost 6 bases and 1 base, there was a span of 6 bases. In germline, CDR1 is MDHEN, CDR2 SYDVKM. The CDR3 has 13 amino acids. The receptor was isolated from a young woman with COVID-19, enrolled during active disease. The specimen sequenced was peripheral blood. The rearrangement uses TRBV28 and TRBJ2-2; D is possibly TRBD1 (5 bases). CDR3 sequence: CASSGQNTGELFF. The CDR3 DNA follows: TGTGCCAGCAGCGGACAGAACACCGGGGAGCTGTTTTTT.